This T cell receptor beta chain is from a study of cytomegalovirus exposure and HLA in healthy donors (dated by TCRdb to 2015 to 2018). Regarding the research as a whole: An earlier analysis of approximately 640 of the donors reported more than 250 Gb of sequence data and 120 million or so unique TCR beta sequences from 150 million to 200 million T cells. Roughly 300 gigabases of sequencing data and tens of millions of unique TCR sequences were included in an early release covering 500 to 750 HLA-typed donors. Of the roughly 430 genotyped donors, about 80% fell in the genetic ancestry cluster associated with self-reported Caucasian donors. The aim of the study was to test whether cataloging public T cell receptors could identify signatures of past pathogen exposure. The T cell repertoires of some 670 subjects were profiled by immunosequencing and related to cytomegalovirus serostatus. Along with the approximately 670-subject first cohort, a separate validation cohort of roughly 110 different subjects was used. To predict cytomegalovirus infection status, the study brought together high-throughput TCR immunosequencing, statistical association of individual TCRs with disease status, and machine learning. In a later analysis, previously published TCR beta repertoires from 550 to 750 donors were re-analyzed and high-resolution HLA genotyping was added so that TCR occurrence patterns could be studied. The later analysis used no new phenotypic data to find candidate immune exposures, relying instead on TCR beta sequences and their occurrence across donors. In an earlier analysis of a few hundred of the donors, high-throughput TCR beta sequencing was used to judge whether each TCR beta V gene segment behaved as functional or pseudogenic. Alongside the repertoire data, information on donor age, sex, ethnicity and CMV serostatus was compiled. Genome-wide SNP genotypes for about 55% of the roughly 670 donors were used in a later genetic analysis, which treated that subset as a discovery cohort. Every discovery cohort repertoire had been produced on one sequencing platform. Class I and class II HLA loci were covered by the typing at four-digit resolution. Typing coverage varied by locus: roughly 629-630 donors for A, B, C, DRB1 and DQB1; about 520 for DQA1; 600 to 610 for DPA1; 450 to 480 for DPB1. Roughly 5 DR-DQ haplotypes were treated as single units for association and clustering because of strong linkage in the cohort. On average, roughly 240,000 unique TCR beta nucleotide sequences were sequenced per donor among 398 genotyped donors of the cohort, with roughly 20% of those sequences being non-productive.

About this clone itself: Its antigen is not yet known. No quality values exist for individual bases; no much larger clone is one base distant.

The cohort was made up of several hundred healthy bone marrow donors. All cohort members were sampled while nominally healthy, although unrecorded immune exposures were likely present. The donor was CMV seropositive and was included in the group of 250 to 300 seropositive cohort members. Every donor gave a peripheral blood sample, and the peripheral blood mononuclear cells from that sample were used for TCR beta sequencing. The Qiagen DNeasy Blood Extraction Kit was used to extract genomic DNA from the blood cell samples. Here is what the overall study found, with its caveats: The earlier analysis of 587 of the donors excluded 15 to 20 rarely observed V segments, including chromosome 9 orphons, because counts were too low. A later analysis associated 16,951 TCR beta sequences with specific HLA alleles at a false discovery rate of 0.05. Presence/absence analyses assumed roughly uniform sequencing depth across donors, an assumption that may not hold. Only TCR beta chains were sequenced in this cohort, and the absence of alpha or paired-chain data limited detectable features. The study gave a list of some 150 TCR beta chains associated with cytomegalovirus. In a later genetic analysis, a missense DCLRE1C variant was associated with V-gene and J-gene trimming of TCR beta chains, and the association was replicated in an independent cohort. Some IMGT-functional V segments, including TRBV6-2 and TRBV6-3, could not be told apart with the 87-base-pair reads, so those segments were excluded. Linkage disequilibrium might explain the correlated functional status among segregating V segments, but an unknown experimental factor could not be ruled out. Most CMV-associated TCR beta chains appeared to be HLA-restricted in a later analysis, and the HLA associations seemed to be driven largely by CMV exposure. In a later analysis, several top co-occurrence clusters were reported to appear linked to parvovirus B19, influenza, CMV and Epstein-Barr virus. Broadly in line with IMGT annotations, most TCR beta V segments showed up in productive rearrangements about 90% or about 30% of the time in an earlier analysis of several hundred of the donors. For the cohort, immune exposure information was limited to CMV serostatus. A further reported finding was that TCR beta sequences accurately predicted the HLA-A and HLA-B alleles for most subjects in the first cohort. The sequencing pipeline was judged likely to have produced a cluster of highly shared sequence variants as a technical artifact. In a later genetic analysis, fewer N-insertions in productive TCRs were reported among donors in an Asian-associated ancestry cluster than the 666-donor mean. According to the authors, the approach could potentially be generalized to other disease states and immunological phenotypes. Across donors, most TCR sequences were observed very rarely, whereas some public TCRs were present in many individuals. Three of the identified cytomegalovirus-associated TCR beta chains were confirmed in vitro to be specific for cytomegalovirus antigens. Strong co-occurrence of HLA alleles, especially DR and DQ, made assigning TCR associations to individual alleles difficult. HLA typing was unavailable for some donors at each locus, so association tests used only the typed subset. A later analysis found that TCR association rates varied across HLA loci, with DRB1 alleles showing the most associated TCRs and HLA-C alleles the fewest. The classifier was reported to diagnose cytomegalovirus status with high specificity and sensitivity in both the original cohort and the validation cohort. In a later analysis, HLA-associated TCR beta chains were found to be more clonally expanded and to have lower generation probabilities than equally common non-associated chains.

Inclusive of the bounding cysteine and phenylalanine, the CDR3 is 15 residues long. The retained sequence is limited to the CDR3, 45 bases, with the frame set at the first base. CDR1 and CDR2 (MDHEN, SYDVKM) derive from the germline V gene. At the junction V is shortened by 6 bases and J by 2 bases; bases outside the gene matches: 5. The protocol used for the library was the immunoSEQ multiplex PCR assay. A mixture of 60 forward primers for TCR Vbeta segments and 13 reverse primers for TCR Jbeta segments was used in the multiplex PCR. The CDR3 region of rearranged TCR beta genes was amplified from genomic DNA with a multiplex PCR assay. On the Illumina HiSeq System, the amplified TCR beta libraries were sequenced as 87-base-pair reads. Processing in the source paper ran as follows. In a later analysis, approximately 74 million unique TCR beta chains were counted across the roughly 610 repertoires, and around 10 million of these chains were shared by at least two donors. A nearest-neighbor algorithm error-corrected the raw reads and collapsed the reads into unique sequences, merging closely related sequences to remove PCR and sequencing errors. To assign V, D and J gene segments, CDR3 sequences were aligned to IMGT reference sequences. For a sequence to be retained, at least a six-nucleotide match to both a V gene segment and a J gene segment was required. A rearrangement counted as productive if the CDR3 had no stop codons and remained in frame with V and J, and every other rearrangement counted as non-productive. Following IMGT convention, CDR3 was defined as the stretch from the second conserved V-encoded cysteine up to the conserved J-encoded phenylalanine. The earlier analysis of fewer than 700 of the donors excluded sequences that lacked an unambiguous match to a single V gene segment. An earlier analysis of around 600 of the donors classified V segments as functional when productive rearrangements were above 56.7% and as segregating when the standard deviation between donors was above 5%. A statistical classification framework was developed to diagnose cytomegalovirus status using the catalog of TCR beta chain sequences. V and J gene assignment, in a later analysis, came from comparing TCR nucleotide sequences with IMGT/GENE-DB human TR gene sequences. A later analysis assigned CDR3 sequences and most-parsimonious VDJ recombination scenarios with the TCRdist pipeline. A later analysis defined each TCR beta chain by its CDR3 amino acid sequence plus V-gene family, and excluded reads lacking a unique V-gene family. A later analysis removed 600 or so highly shared, low-generation-probability nucleotide sequences to deal with suspected cross-contamination and a sequencing artifact. In a later analysis, a clonal expansion index for each public chain was calculated from normalized within-repertoire ranks of inferred template counts. Generation probabilities in a later analysis came from a VDJ recombination model fitted to out-of-frame rearrangements, and those results were checked against IGoR. In a later analysis, hypergeometric tests were used to score TCR-TCR, TCR-HLA and TCR-CMV co-occurrence, with a repertoire-size bias correction applied to TCR pairs. To estimate false discovery rates, a later analysis permuted the HLA or CMV assignments 20 times. In a later analysis, co-occurring TCRs were grouped using DBSCAN, with TCRdist sequence similarity added in when clustering inside HLA-allele-positive subsets. Repertoires with fewer than 30,000 or more than 120,000 public chains were left out of co-occurrence clustering, as were about five repertoires with anomalous nucleotide sharing. TCRdb limited this immuneACCESS table to in-frame rearrangements with V and J called. A share of clones is missing; checked studies link under half to unresolved V genes, and the rest is unexplained. That table furnishes V, J and clone size, whereas the DNA furnished D and trimming. The sample profile shows about 140,000 clones; roughly four fifths of them were found once. The ten largest make up roughly 3.2% of the sample.

Sequenced sample: PBMCs. Recombination linked TRBV28 to TRBJ2-3, with 10 central nucleotides matching TRBD2. The origin of this receptor is a man aged 18 to 35 in good health and CMV-seropositive. The CDR3 in this case is CASRPSGRATDTQYF. The base sequence is TGTGCCAGCAGACCGAGCGGGAGGGCCACAGATACGCAGTATTTT.